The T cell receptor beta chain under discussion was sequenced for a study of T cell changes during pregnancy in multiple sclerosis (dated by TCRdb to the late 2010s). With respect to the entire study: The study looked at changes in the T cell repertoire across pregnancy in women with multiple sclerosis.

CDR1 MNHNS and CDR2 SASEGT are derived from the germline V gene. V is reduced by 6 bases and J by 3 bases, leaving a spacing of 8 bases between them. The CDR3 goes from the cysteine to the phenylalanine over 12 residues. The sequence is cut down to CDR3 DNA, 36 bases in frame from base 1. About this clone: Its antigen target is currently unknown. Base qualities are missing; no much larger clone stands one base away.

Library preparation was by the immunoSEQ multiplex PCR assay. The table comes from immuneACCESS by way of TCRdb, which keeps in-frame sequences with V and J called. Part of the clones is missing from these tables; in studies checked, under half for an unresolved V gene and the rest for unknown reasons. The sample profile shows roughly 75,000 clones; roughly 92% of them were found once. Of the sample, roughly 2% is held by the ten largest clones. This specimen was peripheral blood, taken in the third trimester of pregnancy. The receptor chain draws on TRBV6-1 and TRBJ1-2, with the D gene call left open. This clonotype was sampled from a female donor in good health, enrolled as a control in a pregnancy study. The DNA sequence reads TGTGCCAGCAGGGGTCAGGACTATGGCTACACCTTC. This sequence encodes CASRGQDYGYTF.